The TCR beta chain described here comes from a study of spatial heterogeneity in lung cancer. Each CDR3 protein gets one entry after TCRdb re-called the 5' RACE reads with MiXCR. The sample lists 1,900 or so distinct CDR3 sequences, 24% occurring once. The time point denotes: sample taken at primary tumor resection. Germline V gene sequence: CDR1 MNHEY, CDR2 SVGAGI. V shed 4 bases and J shed 8 bases, with 14 bases lying between them. The CDR3 spans 14 residues. This receptor was obtained from a male donor with early-stage non-small cell lung cancer. The chain combines TRBV6-5 with TRBJ1-4, with a weak D call TRBD1 (6 bases). The sample here was normal lung tissue next to the tumor, taken at surgery. In DNA form, the CDR3 reads TGTGCCAGCAGTTCCAGGGGAGCGGAAGAAAAACTGTTTTTT. As protein: CASSSRGAEEKLFF.